This paragraph covers one T cell receptor (beta chain) sequence. Participants came from under 30 US areas, aged about 18 to 89 years. Cohort 3 donors counted as recovered after two negative PCRs, clearance, or resolved symptoms. This sample was included in a study of blood T cell repertoires in COVID-19. The repertoire was sequenced with immunoSEQ multiplex PCR; TCRdb's copy has only in-frame clones and lacks some. Of approximately 210,000 clones in the sample, approximately 80% were seen once. CDR3 length equals 12 residues. Losses at the gene ends were 0 bases for V and 8 bases for J; bases not matched to a gene: 1. Germline V gene sequence: CDR1 SGHRS, CDR2 YFSETQ.

This chain links TRBV5-1 with TRBJ1-2; 7 nucleotides agree with TRBD1. Sample: PBMCs or T cells enriched from blood (not recorded which). The receptor's source is a man between 40 and 49 years old who had recovered from COVID-19. Here the CDR3 DNA reads TGCGCCAGCAGCTTGGGGACAGGAGGCTACACCTTC. It is translated as CASSLGTGGYTF. Complete variable domain (other parts from reference TRBV5-1 and TRBJ1-2): KAGVTQTPRYLIKTRGQQVTLSCSPISGHRSVSWYQQTPGQGLQFLFEYFSETQRNKGNFPGRFSGRQFSNSRSEMNVSTLELGDSALYLCASSLGTGGYTFGSGTRLTVV.